This entry features one T cell receptor (beta chain) sequence. The antigen it recognizes is unknown. Per-base quality was not reported, and no clone a single base away is much larger than it. TCRbeta CDR3 regions were amplified from genomic DNA by means of the immunoSEQ Assay, a bias-controlled multiplex PCR. The study's processing was this. The number of nucleated cells in each sample was estimated by amplification of reference gene primers within the assay. To quantify the absolute abundance of each unique TCRbeta CDR3 rearrangement, sequence reads were collapsed and filtered. For each sample, productive Simpson clonality was calculated as the square root of Simpson's diversity index over productive rearrangements. TCRdb mirrors the immuneACCESS table, restricted to in-frame sequences. Some clones are absent from its copies; in checked studies, under half trace to an unresolved V gene, and the reason for the others is unknown. The V and J calls and clone size are taken from that table; D and trimming were inferred from the DNA. A total of around 94,000 clones appear in this sample, around nine tenths of them only once. Jointly, the top ten make up 2% to 2.5% of the sample.

The CDR3 starts with the cysteine, ends with the phenylalanine, and has 17 residues. Only the CDR3 DNA is retained, 51 bases long and in frame from the first base. Trimming accounts for 7 bases at V and 5 bases at J, while the number of junction bases matched to no gene is 14. The germline V gene (reference sequence) gives CDR1 as LNHDA and CDR2 as SQIVND. This sample was included in a study of blood T cell repertoires in COVID-19 (dated by TCRdb to about 2020). For the study in its entirety: The collaborator samples originated in the United States, Italy and Spain and spanned the acute and convalescent phases of COVID-19. The material from the prospective study consisted of cDNA or gDNA derived from T cells, B-cell-depleted T cells, or PBMCs. Deeply sampled blood TCRbeta repertoires from subjects exposed to, actively infected with, or recovered from COVID-19 were included in the dataset. A freely available public database, intended as a resource for researchers studying the immune response to SARS-CoV-2, is where the repertoires were released. The samples were drawn from two sources: the first 160 participants of the ongoing ImmuneRACE study, and over 1,000 subjects contributed by 6 global collaborators. Sample metadata almost always included a de-identified subject ID, COVID-19 status, age in years and sex. Where available, HLA class I and class II types were taken from metadata supplied by the sample provider and were not determined by assay-based typing. Summary of the overall study and its limitations: Clinical and demographic metadata were provided uncurated, with the amount varying by source and participant.

Whole blood was collected in K2EDTA tubes by collaborating institutions according to the institutions' own protocols. For TCRbeta analysis, collaborators shipped samples as frozen whole blood, isolated PBMCs, or DNA extracted from either of those sample types. The TCR sequence derives from a man aged 45-65 years with active COVID-19. The rearrangement combines TRBV19 with TRBJ2-2; 9 bases in the middle match TRBD1. Sequences were obtained from peripheral blood. The CDR3 reads CASNLRTGGLETGELFF. Here is the DNA: TGTGCCAGTAACCTCCGAACAGGGGGCCTTGAGACCGGGGAGCTGTTTTTT.